The rows below give T cell receptor beta chains drawn from one sample of a study of blood T cell repertoires in COVID-19. Only in-frame clones appear in the TCRdb table, and some are missing; sequencing was by immunoSEQ multiplex PCR. The table lists some 260,000 clones, about 86% of them singletons. The sample comprised PBMCs or T cells enriched from blood (not recorded which). The receptors shown here come from a man aged 25 to 40 with acute COVID-19. The CDR3 runs from the conserved cysteine through the conserved F or W. D genes are given only for firm matches. A clone size is listed for some rows: how often the clone was seen (once, few, many), or a class if it is expanded.

cdr3_aa cdr3_nt j_call v_call clone_size d_call
CASITVGFQGPDTEAFF TGTGCCAGTATTACGGTTGGTTTCCAGGGGCCGGACACTGAAGCTTTCTTT TRBJ1-1 TRBV19 - -
CAWSPGGTREKLFF TGTGCCTGGAGCCCGGGGGGGACAAGGGAAAAACTGTTTTTT TRBJ1-4 TRBV30 - -
CAIQTGTANEKLFF TGTGCCATCCAAACCGGGACAGCTAATGAAAAACTGTTTTTT TRBJ1-4 TRBV28 - TRBD1
CASSVTPGLRNEKLFF TGTGCCAGTAGTGTAACCCCGGGACTGAGAAATGAAAAACTGTTTTTT TRBJ1-4 TRBV19 - -
CASSSRGSRETQYF TGTGCCAGCAGCTCGAGGGGGAGTCGGGAGACCCAGTACTTC TRBJ2-5 TRBV11-3 - -
CASSLAGQWGGTQYF TGTGCCAGCAGCTTAGCTGGCCAGTGGGGAGGGACCCAGTACTTC TRBJ2-5 TRBV7-6 - -
CSVGRGHTDTQYF TGCAGCGTTGGTCGGGGTCACACAGATACGCAGTATTTT TRBJ2-3 TRBV29-1 - -
CASSLGGPRGYTF TGTGCCAGCAGTTTGGGGGGGCCAAGGGGCTACACCTTC TRBJ1-2 TRBV12-3/TRBV12-4 once -
CASSPMDTQYF TGTGCCAGCAGCCCTATGGATACGCAGTATTTT TRBJ2-3 TRBV7-9 few -
CASSQGQAIPLVKNIQYF TGTGCCAGCAGCCAGGGACAGGCAATCCCTCTGGTCAAAAACATTCAGTACTTC TRBJ2-4 TRBV5-4 - TRBD1
CASADRNTNQPQHF TGTGCCTCCGCGGACAGGAACACAAATCAGCCCCAGCATTTT TRBJ1-5 TRBV10-3 few TRBD1
CASSIGNTEAFF TGTGCCAGTAGTATCGGGAACACTGAAGCTTTCTTT TRBJ1-1 TRBV19 - -
CASSKVIGHLETEAFF TGTGCCAGTAGTAAAGTGATAGGACATTTAGAGACTGAAGCTTTCTTT TRBJ1-1 TRBV19 - -
CASTPRGAYGYTF TGTGCCAGCACCCCGCGGGGGGCCTATGGCTACACCTTC TRBJ1-2 TRBV6-5 - -
CASEGGNTEAFF TGCGCCAGCGAAGGAGGGAACACTGAAGCTTTCTTT TRBJ1-1 TRBV5-1 - -
CASSLVGLRGSDTQYF TGTGCCAGCAGCTTAGTAGGCCTGAGAGGTTCAGATACGCAGTATTTT TRBJ2-3 TRBV7-8 few -
CASSIGRAFNEQFF TGTGCCAGTAGTATCGGGAGGGCCTTCAATGAGCAGTTCTTC TRBJ2-1 TRBV19 once TRBD2
CASSLVTGPQHF TGTGCCAGCAGCTTAGTCACGGGGCCCCAGCATTTT TRBJ1-5 TRBV7-8 - -
CATSDRSGNNQPQHF TGTGCCACCAGTGATCGGAGCGGAAATAATCAGCCCCAGCATTTT TRBJ1-5 TRBV24-1 - -
CSVDVAPDTQYF TGCAGCGTTGACGTGGCCCCAGATACGCAGTATTTT TRBJ2-3 TRBV29-1 - -
CASSDPSSGNTIYF TGTGCCAGCAGTGACCCGAGCTCTGGAAACACCATATATTTT TRBJ1-3 TRBV2 - -
CASSQETRGSNEKLFF TGTGCCAGCAGCCAAGAGACAAGGGGGAGCAATGAAAAACTGTTTTTT TRBJ1-4 TRBV4-2 - -
CASSFQDRGSTF TGTGCCAGCAGCTTCCAGGACAGGGGGAGCACCTTC TRBJ1-2 TRBV11-2 - TRBD1